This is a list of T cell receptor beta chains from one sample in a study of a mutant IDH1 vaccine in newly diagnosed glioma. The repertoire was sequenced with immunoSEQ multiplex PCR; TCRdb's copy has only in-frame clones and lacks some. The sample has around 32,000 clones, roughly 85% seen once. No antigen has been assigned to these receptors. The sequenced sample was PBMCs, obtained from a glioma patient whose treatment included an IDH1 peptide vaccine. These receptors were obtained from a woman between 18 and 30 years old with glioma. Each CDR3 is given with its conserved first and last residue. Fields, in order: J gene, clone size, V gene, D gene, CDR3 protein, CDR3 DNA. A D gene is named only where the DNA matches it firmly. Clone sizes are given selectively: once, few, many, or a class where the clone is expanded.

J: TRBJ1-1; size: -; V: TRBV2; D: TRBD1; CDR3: CASSEEGAGTEAFF; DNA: TGTGCCAGCAGTGAAGAGGGGGCTGGGACTGAAGCTTTCTTT
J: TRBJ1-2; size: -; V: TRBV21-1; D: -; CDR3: CASSKQGTGNYGYTF; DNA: TGTGCCAGCAGTAAACAAGGGACAGGGAACTATGGCTACACCTTC
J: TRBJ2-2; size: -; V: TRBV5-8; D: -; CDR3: CASSLGLPPKAWELFF; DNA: TGTGCCAGCAGCTTAGGACTCCCCCCGAAGGCATGGGAGCTGTTTTTT
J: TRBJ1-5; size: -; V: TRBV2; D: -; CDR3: CASRAPQGYSNQPQHF; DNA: TGTGCCAGCAGGGCCCCCCAGGGTTATAGCAATCAGCCCCAGCATTTT
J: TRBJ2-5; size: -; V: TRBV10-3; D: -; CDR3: CAISENTETQYF; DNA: TGTGCCATCAGTGAGAACACGGAGACCCAGTACTTC
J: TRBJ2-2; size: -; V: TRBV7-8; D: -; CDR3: CASSQWADTGELFF; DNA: TGTGCCAGCAGCCAGTGGGCGGATACCGGGGAGCTGTTTTTT
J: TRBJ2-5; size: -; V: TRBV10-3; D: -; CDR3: CAISAKQQETQYF; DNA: TGTGCCATCAGTGCCAAACAGCAAGAGACCCAGTACTTC
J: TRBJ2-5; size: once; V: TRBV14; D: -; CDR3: CASSQVRGETQYF; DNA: TGTGCCAGCAGCCAAGTCCGGGGGGAGACCCAGTACTTC
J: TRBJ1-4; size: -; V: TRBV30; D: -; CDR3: CAWSVRLNEKLFF; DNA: TGTGCCTGGAGTGTACGGTTAAATGAAAAACTGTTTTTT
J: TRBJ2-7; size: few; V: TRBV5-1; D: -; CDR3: CASSRDGSYEQYF; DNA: TGCGCCAGCAGCCGGGACGGATCCTACGAGCAGTACTTC
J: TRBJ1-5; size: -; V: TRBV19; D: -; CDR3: CASSITGGNQPQHF; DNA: TGTGCCAGTAGTATTACAGGAGGCAATCAGCCCCAGCATTTT
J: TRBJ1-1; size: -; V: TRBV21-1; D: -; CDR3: CASSTMLRDRFMNTEAFF; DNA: TGTGCCAGCAGCACCATGCTCCGGGACAGATTCATGAACACTGAAGCTTTCTTT
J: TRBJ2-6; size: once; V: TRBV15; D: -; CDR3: CATSNSGTGANVLTF; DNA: TGTGCCACCAGCAACTCCGGCACAGGGGCCAACGTCCTGACTTTC
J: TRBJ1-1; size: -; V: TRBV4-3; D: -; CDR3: CASSQDTSGTEAFF; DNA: TGCGCCAGCAGCCAAGATACGAGCGGCACTGAAGCTTTCTTT
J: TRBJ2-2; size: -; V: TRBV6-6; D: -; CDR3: CAVAEYTGELFF; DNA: TGTGCTGTAGCGGAATACACCGGGGAGCTGTTTTTT
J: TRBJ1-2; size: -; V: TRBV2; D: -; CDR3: CASRSAGVDYGYTF; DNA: TGTGCCAGCAGGTCCGCCGGAGTCGACTATGGCTACACCTTC
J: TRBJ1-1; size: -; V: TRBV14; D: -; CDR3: CASSQVRPGWSTEAFF; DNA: TGTGCCAGCAGCCAAGTTCGGCCAGGGTGGTCCACTGAAGCTTTCTTT
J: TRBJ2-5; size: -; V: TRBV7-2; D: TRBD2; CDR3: CASRSGAGEETQYF; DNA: TGTGCCAGCAGATCGGGAGCGGGAGAAGAGACCCAGTACTTC
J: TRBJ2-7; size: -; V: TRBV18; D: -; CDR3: CASSPRDNYYEQYF; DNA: TGTGCCAGCTCACCGAGGGACAACTACTACGAGCAGTACTTC
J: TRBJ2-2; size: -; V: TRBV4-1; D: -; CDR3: CASSPVIGGAPGELFF; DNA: TGCGCCAGCAGCCCAGTCATTGGGGGGGCCCCCGGGGAGCTGTTTTTT
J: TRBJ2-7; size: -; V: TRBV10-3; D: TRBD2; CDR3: CAISLAGDYEQYF; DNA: TGTGCCATCAGTCTAGCGGGGGACTACGAGCAGTACTTC
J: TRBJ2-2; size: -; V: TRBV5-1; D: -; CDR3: CASSFGAGAFTGELFF; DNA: TGCGCCAGCAGCTTCGGCGCGGGGGCTTTCACCGGGGAGCTGTTTTTT
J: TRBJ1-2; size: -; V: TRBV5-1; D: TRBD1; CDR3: CASSPGIGQGASIF; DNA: TGCGCCAGCAGCCCAGGAATAGGACAGGGGGCGAGCATCTTC
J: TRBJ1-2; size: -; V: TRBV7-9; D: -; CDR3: CASGSGARNGYTF; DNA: TGTGCCAGCGGTTCAGGGGCAAGGAATGGCTACACCTTC
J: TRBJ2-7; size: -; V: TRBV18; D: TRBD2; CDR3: CASSPNRLAGAEQYF; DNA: TGTGCCAGCTCACCAAATCGACTAGCGGGAGCCGAGCAGTACTTC
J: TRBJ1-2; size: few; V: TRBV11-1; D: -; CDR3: CASTHDPAGEVYGYTF; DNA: TGTGCCAGCACACATGATCCCGCAGGGGAAGTCTATGGCTACACCTTC
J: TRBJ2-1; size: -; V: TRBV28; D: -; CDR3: CASSGLTSYNEQFF; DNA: TGTGCCAGCTCGGGGCTGACCTCCTACAATGAGCAGTTCTTC
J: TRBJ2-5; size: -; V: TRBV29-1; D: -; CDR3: CSVEGRGERTQYF; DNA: TGCAGCGTTGAAGGGAGGGGGGAGAGGACCCAGTACTTC
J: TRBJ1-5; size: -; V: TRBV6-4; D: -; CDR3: CASSRQPNQPQHF; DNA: TGTGCCAGCAGCCGACAGCCCAATCAGCCCCAGCATTTT
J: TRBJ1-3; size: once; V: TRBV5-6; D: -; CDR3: CASSLGGRIGNTIYF; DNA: TGTGCCAGCAGCTTGGGGGGGCGGATTGGAAACACCATATATTTT
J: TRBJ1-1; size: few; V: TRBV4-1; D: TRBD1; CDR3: CASMGGAGGTEAFF; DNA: TGCGCCAGCATGGGGGGGGCAGGGGGTACTGAAGCTTTCTTT
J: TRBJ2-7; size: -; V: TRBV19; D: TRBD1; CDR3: CASSTRQGREQYF; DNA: TGTGCCAGTAGTACCCGACAGGGAAGAGAGCAGTACTTC
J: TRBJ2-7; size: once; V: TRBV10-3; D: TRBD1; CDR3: CAIRGQGDTYEQYF; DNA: TGTGCCATCAGGGGACAGGGCGACACCTACGAGCAGTACTTC